The 30 T cell receptor beta chains below come from one sample, sequenced in a study of shared clonotypes between healthy human individuals. Assay: immunoSEQ multiplex PCR; the TCRdb copy retains only in-frame clones and omits some. The sample lists about 980,000 clones, 76% seen once, with over 1.3% in the top ten. Sequencing used memory CD4+ T cells sorted from blood. Subset meaning: CD45RA-negative fraction. These receptors were taken from a man between 18 and 29 years old in good health.

The gene calls are TRBV18 and TRBJ2-5; the D gene is possibly TRBD1 (6 bases). V lost 2 bases and J lost 3, with 22 bases in between. This CDR3 contains 18 residues. Germline V gene sequence: CDR1 KGHSH, CDR2 LQKENI. As DNA, the CDR3 is TGTGCCAGCTCACCATTTTTAAGGGACAAGAAAGAGAAAGAGACCCAGTACTTC. Protein: CASSPFLRDKKEKETQYF.

This clone was seen only once. V usage is TRBV11-2 and J usage is TRBJ1-5, with D maybe TRBD1 (5 bases). Germline-derived CDR1 and CDR2 are SGHAT and FQNNGV. V lost 4 bases and J lost 7, with 14 bases in between. This CDR3 has 14 residues. The CDR3 region has the DNA TGTGCCAGCAGCTCAGGGCGGCAGGGACAGCCCCAGCATTTT. Its protein is CASSSGRQGQPQHF.

The rearrangement links TRBV4-1 to TRBJ1-1, with a weak D call TRBD1 (6 bases). V gave up 4 bases and J gave up 10 bases, with 22 bases separating them. Per germline, CDR1 MGHRA and CDR2 YSYEKL. CDR3 length: 15 amino acids. The CDR3 nucleotides are TGCGCCAGCAGCCCAGCGGGACACCAAGTCGGGGGAGCTTTCTTT. It is translated as CASSPAGHQVGGAFF.

This sequence joins TRBV7-2 and TRBJ1-2, with D uncertain. Trimming took 2 bases from V and 5 from J, leaving 15 bases between them. CDR1 is SGHTA and CDR2 is FQGNSA in the germline V gene. The CDR3 totals 15 residues. Written as DNA, the CDR3 is TGTGCCAGCAGCTTATATTCGGGGTGGAGGTATGGCTACACCTTC. As protein: CASSLYSGWRYGYTF. The full variable domain, with the rest looked up from reference TRBV7-2 and TRBJ1-2, is GAGVSQSPSNKVTEKGKDVELRCDPISGHTALYWYRQSLGQGLEFLIYFQGNSAPDKSGLPSDRFSAERTGGSVSTLTIQRTQQEDSAVYLCASSLYSGWRYGYTFGSGTRLTVV.

V and J are TRBV19 and TRBJ2-6; 11 bases agree with TRBD2. Germline trimming cut 9 bases from V and 0 bases from J; bases unmatched to any gene: 4. From germline, CDR1 is LNHDA and CDR2 SQIVND (reference sequence). The CDR3 covers 16 residues. The CDR3 here is CASRTSGLSGANVLTF. The DNA for the CDR3 is TGTGCCAGCCGGACTAGCGGGCTCTCTGGGGCCAACGTCCTGACTTTC.

This chain uses TRBV7-9 with TRBJ2-2; no clear D gene. CDR3 length: 13 amino acids. Trimming removed 5 bases from V and 6 bases from J, with 10 bases in between. CDR1 is SEHNR, CDR2 FQNEAQ, per germline (reference sequence). The CDR3 nucleotides are TGTGCCAGCAGCCCCGGTAAAGCCGGGGAGCTGTTTTTT. It translates to CASSPGKAGELFF.

This clone was observed once. V is TRBV7-9 and J is TRBJ1-1; TRBD1 aligns across 11 bases. V shed 11 bases and J 7 bases; nucleotides not matched to a gene: 9. Germline CDR1 is SEHNR and CDR2 is FQNEAQ (reference sequence). This CDR3 has 13 amino acids. CDR3 region: CAGKGQGENEAFF. CDR3 nucleotides: TGTGCCGGAAAGGGACAGGGGGAGAATGAAGCTTTCTTT.

This chain joins TRBV6-1 and TRBJ1-3, with D uncertain. This CDR3 has 12 amino acids. Germline assignment: CDR1 MNHNS and CDR2 SASEGT. V lost 10 bases and J lost 2, with 9 bases in between. In DNA, the CDR3 is TGTGCCACTGGAAACACTGGAAACACCATATATTTT. As protein: CATGNTGNTIYF.

The chain carries TRBV2 and TRBJ2-5; 13 bases are shared with TRBD2. The CDR3 runs to 14 residues. Germline CDR1 and CDR2: SNHLY and FYNNEI. The V and J ends lost 2 bases and 11 bases, in that order; junction bases with no gene match: 5. The CDR3: CASSEFGLAGAQYF. The CDR3, as DNA: TGTGCCAGCAGTGAATTCGGACTAGCGGGAGCACAGTACTTC.

On this clone: Its ends do not fully match the called genes, so a read error is possible. The chain recombines TRBV7-9 with TRBJ2-1, with TRBD2 matching 10 bases. Germline V gives CDR1 SEHNR, CDR2 FQNEAQ (reference sequence). The CDR3 sequence is 15 residues long. The chain's CDR3 is CASRLASGSSGEQFF. DNA for the CDR3: TGTGCCAGCAGGTTAGCTAGCGGGAGTAGTGGTGAGCAGTTCTTC.

The chain recombines TRBV19 with TRBJ2-2; 13 positions agree with TRBD2. This CDR3 is built from 18 residues. From germline, CDR1 is LNHDA and CDR2 SQIVND (reference sequence). V lost 5 bases and J lost 1; bases outside the gene matches: 7. As DNA, the CDR3 is TGTGCCAGTAGTCTCGGACTAGCGGGGGCCGTGAACACCGGGGAGCTGTTTTTT. Its protein product is CASSLGLAGAVNTGELFF. Supplemented by reference TRBV19 and TRBJ2-2, the full variable domain reads DGGITQSPKYLFRKEGQNVTLSCEQNLNHDAMYWYRQDPGQGLRLIYYSQIVNDFQKGDIAEGYSVSREKKESFPLTVTSAQKNPTAFYLCASSLGLAGAVNTGELFFGEGSRLTVL.

In the case of this clone: Other nucleotide sequences in the sample specify the same CDR3. V gene TRBV15 combines with J gene TRBJ1-1, with D unresolved. CDR1 and CDR2 from the germline V gene are LNHNV and YYDKDF (reference sequence). This CDR3 region has 14 residues. Deletions cut 1 base from V and 0 bases from J, with 6 bases between. CDR3 in amino acids: CATSRGVVNTEAFF. In DNA form, the CDR3 reads TGTGCCACCAGCAGAGGGGTGGTGAACACTGAAGCTTTCTTT. The full variable domain, its missing parts supplied by reference TRBV15 and TRBJ1-1, is DAMVIQNPRYQVTQFGKPVTLSCSQTLNHNVMYWYQQKSSQAPKLLFHYYDKDFNNEADTPDNFQSRRPNTSFCFLDIRSPGLGDTAMYLCATSRGVVNTEAFFGQGTRLTVV.

The chain employs TRBV5-1 and TRBJ1-4, with a possible D match to TRBD1 (6 bases). Germline V gives CDR1 SGHRS, CDR2 YFSETQ. This CDR3 spans 14 amino acids. The germline V and J ends were trimmed by 0 bases and 8 bases, with 11 bases remaining between them. CDR3 DNA sequence: TGCGCCAGCAGCTTGGAAGGGGGGGAAGAAAAACTGTTTTTT. Protein product: CASSLEGGEEKLFF.

V and J are TRBV7-2 and TRBJ2-3, with D tentatively TRBD1 or TRBD2 (5 bases each). The CDR3 runs 15 residues. CDR1 is SGHTA, CDR2 FQGNSA, per germline. V lost 5 bases and J lost 5, with 17 bases in between. This CDR3 reads CASSPGQGSGDTQYF. The CDR3 region has the DNA TGTGCCAGCAGCCCGGGGCAGGGTTCGGGAGATACGCAGTATTTT. Full variable domain (outside the CDR3, taken from reference TRBV7-2 and TRBJ2-3): GAGVSQSPSNKVTEKGKDVELRCDPISGHTALYWYRQSLGQGLEFLIYFQGNSAPDKSGLPSDRFSAERTGGSVSTLTIQRTQQEDSAVYLCASSPGQGSGDTQYFGPGTRLTVL.

This clone was seen at least ten times. This specimen includes other DNA sequences encoding the same CDR3. The chain has TRBV28 and TRBJ2-5; D is perhaps TRBD1 (5 bases). Trimming removed 4 bases from V and 5 bases from J, with 8 bases in between. From germline, CDR1 is MDHEN and CDR2 SYDVKM. There are 12 residues in the CDR3. DNA for the CDR3: TGTGCCAGCAGTTCGACAGTGGAGACCCAGTACTTC. It codes for CASSSTVETQYF.

This chain uses TRBV5-1 with TRBJ2-3; 8 nucleotides align to TRBD2. V was clipped by 3 bases and J by 4 bases; unmatched bases: 10. The CDR3 loop spans 16 amino acids. CDR1 and CDR2 from the germline V gene are SGHRS and YFSETQ. CDR3 coding DNA: TGCGCCAGCAGCTCGATGGGAACAGCGGGGGCAGATACGCAGTATTTT. Translating gives CASSSMGTAGADTQYF.

The chain uses TRBV25-1 and TRBJ2-1; 7 bases match TRBD2. The CDR3 consists of 14 residues. Germline V CDR1 and CDR2: MGHDK, SYGVNS. Unmatched junction bases numbered 8, after V lost 6 bases and J lost 6 bases. This CDR3 reads CASRGRGEGNEQFF. In DNA form, the CDR3 reads TGTGCCAGCAGGGGGAGGGGTGAAGGCAATGAGCAGTTCTTC.

This chain joins TRBV19 and TRBJ2-7, with no clear D. Germline lookup yields CDR1 LNHDA and CDR2 SQIVND (reference sequence). CDR3 size: 11 residues. The V and J ends lost 9 bases and 0 bases respectively, with 6 bases between them. CDR3 nucleotide sequence: TGTGCCAGCCACAGCTCCTACGAGCAGTACTTC. As protein: CASHSSYEQYF.

With regard to this clone: This CDR3 is also generated by other DNA sequences in the sample. The chain recombines TRBV18 with TRBJ2-7; weak D call: TRBD1 (5 bases). The CDR3 covers 12 residues. In germline, CDR1 is KGHSH, CDR2 LQKENI. Trimming took 2 bases from V and 3 from J, leaving 5 bases between them. In DNA form, the CDR3 reads TGTGCCAGCTCACCAGACAGCTACGAGCAGTACTTC. It specifies CASSPDSYEQYF. Filled out from reference TRBV18 and TRBJ2-7, the complete variable domain reads NAGVMQNPRHLVRRRGQEARLRCSPMKGHSHVYWYRQLPEEGLKFMVYLQKENIIDESGMPKERFSAEFPKEGPSILRIQQVVRGDSAAYFCASSPDSYEQYFGPGTRLTVT.

The genes are TRBV5-5 and TRBJ1-2; weak D call: TRBD1 (5 bases). V gave up 3 bases and J gave up 1 base, with 10 bases separating them. The CDR3 sequence is 14 residues long. Per germline, CDR1 SGHKS and CDR2 YYEKEE (reference sequence). DNA for the CDR3: TGTGCCAGCAGCTCCTGGACAAGTAACTATGGCTACACCTTC. It yields the protein CASSSWTSNYGYTF. The full variable domain, completed using reference TRBV5-5 and TRBJ1-2, is DAGVTQSPTHLIKTRGQQVTLRCSPISGHKSVSWYQQVLGQGPQFIFQYYEKEERGRGNFPDRFSARQFPNYSSELNVNALLLGDSALYLCASSSWTSNYGYTFGSGTRLTVV.

The chain uses TRBV6-4 and TRBJ2-1; the D is unclear. The CDR3 length is 15 residues. CDR1 is MRHNA and CDR2 is SNTAGT in the germline V gene. Trimming left V 5 bases short and J 6 bases short, with 17 bases between. The chain's CDR3 is CASSPSGPPGNEQFF. Here the CDR3 DNA reads TGTGCCAGCAGTCCTTCCGGGCCCCCCGGCAATGAGCAGTTCTTC.

The table lists this clone with a count of one. The chain employs TRBV10-3 and TRBJ1-2; D perhaps matches TRBD1 (6 bases). The V end was cut by 3 bases, the J end by 6 bases, with 14 bases between. The CDR3 has 14 amino acids. Per the germline V gene, CDR1 is ENHRY and CDR2 is SYGVKD. The CDR3, as DNA: TGTGCCATCAGTGACGGGGGCGTCTGGGATGGCTACACCTTC. Translating it yields CAISDGGVWDGYTF.

The CDR3 loop is CALGQEVGYGYTF. The CDR3 coding sequence is TGTGCCTTGGGACAGGAGGTTGGGTATGGCTACACCTTC. The rearrangement joins TRBV30 to TRBJ1-2; 8 bases are a match to TRBD1. This CDR3 is built from 13 residues. The junction had 9 bases not matched to a gene; V was cut back by 7 bases and J by 5 bases. Germline V CDR1 and CDR2: GTSNPN, SVGIG (reference sequence).

The rearrangement links TRBV28 to TRBJ1-6; no reliable D call. V was pared by 6 bases and J by 8 bases, with 14 bases between. Germline assignment: CDR1 MDHEN and CDR2 SYDVKM. This CDR3 comprises 14 residues. The CDR3 coding sequence is TGTGCCAGCAGGCTAGGTCTTACCCATTCACCCCTCCACTTT. This sequence encodes CASRLGLTHSPLHF.

The chain links TRBV4-1 to TRBJ1-6; D gene unclear. Trimming stripped 0 bases from V and 6 bases from J, with 15 bases between. The germline CDR1 and CDR2 sequences are MGHRA and YSYEKL. This CDR3 has 17 residues. CDR3 in amino acids: CASSQDGMVKTNSPLHF. Here the CDR3 DNA reads TGCGCCAGCAGCCAAGATGGAATGGTCAAAACTAATTCACCCCTCCACTTT.

The chain has TRBV10-3 and TRBJ2-1, with a tentative D call TRBD2 (5 bases). Germline-derived CDR1 and CDR2 are ENHRY and SYGVKD. This CDR3 comprises 12 residues. V was cut by 0 bases and J by 9 bases, with 6 bases left in between. CDR3 bases: TGTGCCATCAGTGAGTCACGGGGTGAGCAGTTCTTC. This gives the protein CAISESRGEQFF.

The chain recombines TRBV7-2 with TRBJ2-2, with D hard to call. Germline V gene sequence: CDR1 SGHTA, CDR2 FQGNSA. V lost 5 bases and J lost 3, with 7 bases in between. CDR3 length equals 13 residues. CDR3 sequence reads: CASSRVDTGELFF. CDR3 DNA: TGTGCCAGCAGCCGGGTCGACACCGGGGAGCTGTTTTTT.

The J gene is TRBJ2-5, the V gene TRBV5-4, with TRBD1 matching over 7 bases. J lost 2 bases, V lost 0 bases, and 1 base had no gene match. The CDR3 length is 14 residues. Germline V gives CDR1 SGHNT, CDR2 YYREEE (reference sequence). The CDR3 bases are TGTGCCAGCAGCTTGGTGGGACAGCAAGAGACCCAGTACTTC. Amino acid sequence: CASSLVGQQETQYF.

The chain employs TRBV7-8 and TRBJ2-5; 9 bases map to TRBD1. V lost 1 base and J lost 4; bases outside the gene matches: 16. From germline, CDR1 is SGHVS and CDR2 FQNEAQ. The CDR3 contains 19 residues. The CDR3 sequence: CASSLDPGLRGQGSETQYF. The CDR3 region has the DNA TGTGCCAGCAGCTTAGATCCCGGTCTTCGGGGACAGGGTTCAGAGACCCAGTACTTC.

The chain joins TRBV5-4 to TRBJ2-3; no firm D call. Deletions cut 0 bases from V and 6 bases from J, with 11 bases between. Germline values: CDR1 SGHNT, CDR2 YYREEE (reference sequence). The CDR3 covers 14 residues. CDR3 DNA: TGTGCCAGCAGCTTGGATCCCTTGTCGGATACGCAGTATTTT. This codes for CASSLDPLSDTQYF.